These T cell receptor beta chains were read from a single sample in a study of radiation and T cells in renal cell carcinoma. Repertoires were generated with immunoSEQ multiplex PCR, while TCRdb's copy carries only in-frame clones and drops some. The sample contains about 140,000 clones, approximately 87% of which appear only once. Sequencing was performed on blood, taken from a patient whose treatment included radiotherapy and nephrectomy. The receptors were gathered from a woman aged 45 to 65 with renal cell carcinoma. Each CDR3 is given with its conserved first and last residue. The D gene is left open where the match is weak. Not every row has a clone size; where given, it reads once, few, many or a size class.

D gene	clone size	V gene	J gene	CDR3 protein	CDR3 DNA
NA	NA	TRBV20-1	TRBJ2-7	CSALLREQYF	TGCAGTGCACTACTTAGGGAGCAGTACTTC
TRBD1	NA	TRBV5-1	TRBJ1-1	CASSSTGGANTEAFF	TGCGCCAGCAGCTCCACAGGGGGCGCGAACACTGAAGCTTTCTTT
TRBD1	NA	TRBV15	TRBJ2-6	CATSAGGSGANVLTF	TGTGCCACCAGCGCAGGGGGCTCTGGGGCCAACGTCCTGACTTTC
NA	NA	TRBV4-3	TRBJ2-2	CASSQDPWTASTGELFF	TGCGCCAGCAGCCAAGATCCGTGGACAGCTTCCACCGGGGAGCTGTTTTTT
NA	NA	TRBV5-1	TRBJ1-4	CASRGTTNEKLFF	TGCGCCAGCAGAGGAACAACTAATGAAAAACTGTTTTTT
TRBD1	NA	TRBV4-1	TRBJ1-2	CASSRGQIWDRPNGYTF	TGCGCCAGCAGTCGTGGACAAATCTGGGACAGGCCCAATGGCTACACCTTC
TRBD2	NA	TRBV9	TRBJ2-5	CASSVSAGVRETQYF	TGTGCCAGCAGCGTCTCAGCGGGAGTAAGGGAGACCCAGTACTTC
TRBD1	NA	TRBV11-2	TRBJ1-2	CASSPELGTGLFNYGYTF	TGTGCCAGCAGCCCCGAGCTAGGGACAGGGCTGTTTAACTATGGCTACACCTTC
NA	NA	TRBV30	TRBJ2-1	CAWTPTGEQFF	TGTGCCTGGACCCCGACCGGGGAGCAGTTCTTC
TRBD2	NA	TRBV5-6	TRBJ2-3	CASSARTSGSGHTQYF	TGTGCCAGCAGCGCCCGGACTAGCGGGAGCGGACATACGCAGTATTTT
NA	NA	TRBV9	TRBJ1-1	CAREATHQPGTEAFF	TGTGCCAGAGAGGCGACACACCAACCAGGAACTGAAGCTTTCTTT
NA	NA	TRBV7-9	TRBJ1-1	CASSHIERGTEAFF	TGTGCCAGCAGCCATATAGAACGGGGGACTGAAGCTTTCTTT
TRBD1	NA	TRBV5-1	TRBJ2-7	CASSLDTTGVYEQYF	TGCGCCAGCAGCTTGGATACTACAGGGGTATACGAGCAGTACTTC
TRBD1	once	TRBV6-5	TRBJ1-2	CASRTGTGLNYGYTF	TGTGCCAGCAGAACCGGGACAGGGTTGAACTATGGCTACACCTTC
NA	NA	TRBV30	TRBJ2-2	CASRNTGELFF	TGTGCCTCAAGGAACACCGGGGAGCTGTTTTTT
TRBD2	NA	TRBV28	TRBJ2-1	CASNGGGRANNEQFF	TGTGCCAGCAACGGGGGCGGGAGGGCCAACAATGAGCAGTTCTTC